This TCR beta chain was obtained from a study of blood T cell repertoires in COVID-19. The overall study: Acute and convalescent COVID-19 specimens originated in the United States, Italy and Spain. PBMCs, B-cell-depleted T cells, or T cells were the source of the cDNA or gDNA that made up the material.

Germline CDR1 is SQVTM and CDR2 is ANQGSEA. This CDR3 has 13 residues. V dropped 5 bases and J dropped 1; count of bases not matched to a gene: 4. Authors' methods: Reference gene primer amplification gave nucleated cell count estimates. Libraries were prepared by immunoSEQ multiplex PCR; TCRdb keeps only in-frame clonotypes and omits some of them. That table gives V, J and clone size, and the DNA gave D and trimming. The sample holds about 90,000 clones, 80% to 95% seen once. The sequence came from a woman aged 60-75 years with active COVID-19. The sample taken for sequencing was peripheral blood. The chain uses TRBV29-1 and TRBJ2-5; 7 bases line up with TRBD1. The CDR3 DNA follows: TGCAGCGTTTCAACAGGGGTCCAAGAGACCCAGTACTTC. Amino acid sequence: CSVSTGVQETQYF. Based on the CDR3 plus reference TRBV29-1 and TRBJ2-5, the full variable domain is SAVISQKPSRDICQRGTSLTIQCQVDSQVTMMFWYRQQPGQSLTLIATANQGSEATYESGFVIDKFPISRPNLTFSTLTVSNMSPEDSSIYLCSVSTGVQETQYFGPGTRLLVL.